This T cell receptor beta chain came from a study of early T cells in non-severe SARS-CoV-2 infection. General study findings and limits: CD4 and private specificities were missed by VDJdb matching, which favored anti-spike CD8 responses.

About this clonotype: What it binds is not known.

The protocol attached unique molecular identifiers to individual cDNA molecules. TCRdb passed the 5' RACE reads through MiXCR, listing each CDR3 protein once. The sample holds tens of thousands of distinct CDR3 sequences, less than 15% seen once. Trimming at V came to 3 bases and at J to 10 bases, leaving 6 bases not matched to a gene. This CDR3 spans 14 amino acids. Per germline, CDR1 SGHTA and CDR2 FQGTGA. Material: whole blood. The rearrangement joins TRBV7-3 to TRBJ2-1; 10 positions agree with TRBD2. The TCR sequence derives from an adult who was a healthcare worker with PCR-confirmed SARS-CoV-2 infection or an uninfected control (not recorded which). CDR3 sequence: CASSLSRTSGEQFF. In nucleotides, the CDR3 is TGTGCCAGCAGCTTGTCTAGGACTAGCGGCGAGCAGTTCTTC. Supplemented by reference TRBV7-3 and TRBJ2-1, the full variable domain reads GAGVSQTPSNKVTEKGKYVELRCDPISGHTALYWYRQSLGQGPEFLIYFQGTGAADDSGLPNDRFFAVRPEGSVSTLKIQRTERGDSAVYLCASSLSRTSGEQFFGPGTRLTVL.